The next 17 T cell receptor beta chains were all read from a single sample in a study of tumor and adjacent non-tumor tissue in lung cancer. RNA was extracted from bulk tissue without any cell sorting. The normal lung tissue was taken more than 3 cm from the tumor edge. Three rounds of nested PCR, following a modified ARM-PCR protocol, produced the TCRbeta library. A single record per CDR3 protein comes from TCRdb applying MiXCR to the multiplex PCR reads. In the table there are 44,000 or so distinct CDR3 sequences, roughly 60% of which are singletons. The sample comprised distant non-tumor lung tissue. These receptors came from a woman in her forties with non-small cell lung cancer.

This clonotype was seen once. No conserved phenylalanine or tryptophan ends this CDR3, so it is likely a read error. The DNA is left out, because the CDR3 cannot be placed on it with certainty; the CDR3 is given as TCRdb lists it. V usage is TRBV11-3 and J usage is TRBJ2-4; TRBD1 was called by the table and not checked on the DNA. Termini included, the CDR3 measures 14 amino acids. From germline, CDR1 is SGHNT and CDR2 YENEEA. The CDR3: CASSWGQGQNIQHL.

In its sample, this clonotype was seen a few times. The chain's CDR3 is CASSLQELSDEQYF. For the CDR3, the DNA is TGCGCCAGCAGCTTGCAGGAATTAAGCGACGAGCAGTACTTC. The J gene is TRBJ2-7, the V gene TRBV5-1; no firm D call. This CDR3 is built from 14 residues. Trimming left V 1 base short and J 5 bases short, with 13 bases between. CDR1 SGHRS and CDR2 YFSETQ come from the germline V gene.

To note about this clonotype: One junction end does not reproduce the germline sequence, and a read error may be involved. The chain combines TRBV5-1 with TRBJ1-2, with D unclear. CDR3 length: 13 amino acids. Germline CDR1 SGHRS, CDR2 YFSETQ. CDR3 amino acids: CANTPATNNGYTF. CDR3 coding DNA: TGCGCCAACACCCCGGCTACTAACAATGGCTACACCTTC. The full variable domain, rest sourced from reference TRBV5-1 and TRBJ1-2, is KAGVTQTPRYLIKTRGQQVTLSCSPISGHRSVSWYQQTPGQGLQFLFEYFSETQRNKGNFPGRFSGRQFSNSRSEMNVSTLELGDSALYLCANTPATNNGYTFGSGTRLTVV.

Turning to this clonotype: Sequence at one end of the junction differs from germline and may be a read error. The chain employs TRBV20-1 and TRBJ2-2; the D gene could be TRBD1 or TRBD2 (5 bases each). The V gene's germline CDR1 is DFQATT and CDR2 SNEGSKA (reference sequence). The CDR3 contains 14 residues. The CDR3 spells CNARDRGNTGELFF. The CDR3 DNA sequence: TGCAATGCTAGAGATAGGGGTAACACCGGGGAACTGTTTTTT.

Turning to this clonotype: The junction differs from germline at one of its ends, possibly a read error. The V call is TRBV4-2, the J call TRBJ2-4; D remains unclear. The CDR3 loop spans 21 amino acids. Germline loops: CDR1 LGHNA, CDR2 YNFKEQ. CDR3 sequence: CASSQEHAMGLNRTAKNIQCF. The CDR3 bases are TGTGCTAGCAGCCAAGAACACGCGATGGGATTAAACCGAACAGCCAAAAACATTCAGTGCTTC.

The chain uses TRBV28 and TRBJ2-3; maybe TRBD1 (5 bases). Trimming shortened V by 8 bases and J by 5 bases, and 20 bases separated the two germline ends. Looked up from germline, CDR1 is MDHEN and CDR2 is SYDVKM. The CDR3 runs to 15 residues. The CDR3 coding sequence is TGTGCCAGCGGACCCAGAGACAGATTCAGAGATACGCAGTATTTT. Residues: CASGPRDRFRDTQYF.

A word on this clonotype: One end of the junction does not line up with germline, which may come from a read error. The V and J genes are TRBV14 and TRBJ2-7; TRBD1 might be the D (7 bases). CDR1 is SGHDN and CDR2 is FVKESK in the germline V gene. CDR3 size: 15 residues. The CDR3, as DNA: TGTGTCAGCAGCTTGCGGGACAGTCCTTGGTACGAGCAGTACTTC. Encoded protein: CVSSLRDSPWYEQYF.

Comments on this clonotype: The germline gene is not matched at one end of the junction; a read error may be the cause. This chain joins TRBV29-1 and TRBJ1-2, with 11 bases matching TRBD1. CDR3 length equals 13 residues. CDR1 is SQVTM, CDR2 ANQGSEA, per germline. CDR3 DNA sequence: TGCAGTGTTCTCGGACAGGGGGCGGGCGGCTACATCTTC. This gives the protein CSVLGQGAGGYIF.

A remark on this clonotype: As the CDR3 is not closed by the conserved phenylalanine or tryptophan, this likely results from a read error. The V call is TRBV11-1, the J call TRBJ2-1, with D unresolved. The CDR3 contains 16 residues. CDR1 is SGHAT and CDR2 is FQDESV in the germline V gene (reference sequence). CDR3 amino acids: CASSPRPRSSYDEQFY. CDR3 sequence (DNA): TGTGCTAGCAGCCCAAGACCTAGGAGCTCCTACGATGAGCAGTTCTAC.

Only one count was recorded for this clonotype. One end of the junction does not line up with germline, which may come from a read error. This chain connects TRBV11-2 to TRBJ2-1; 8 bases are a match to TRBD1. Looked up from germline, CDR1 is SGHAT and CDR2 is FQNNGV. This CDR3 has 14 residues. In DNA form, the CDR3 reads TGCGCCAGCAGCCGGACAGGGTCCGACGATGAACAGTTCTTC. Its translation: CASSRTGSDDEQFF.

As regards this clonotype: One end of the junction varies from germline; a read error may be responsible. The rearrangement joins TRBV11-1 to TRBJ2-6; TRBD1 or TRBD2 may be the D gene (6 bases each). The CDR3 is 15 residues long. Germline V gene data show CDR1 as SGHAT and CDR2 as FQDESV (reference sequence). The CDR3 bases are TGTGCCAGCAGCCCCTCGGGGGCTGGGGTCAACGTCCTGACTTTC. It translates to CASSPSGAGVNVLTF.

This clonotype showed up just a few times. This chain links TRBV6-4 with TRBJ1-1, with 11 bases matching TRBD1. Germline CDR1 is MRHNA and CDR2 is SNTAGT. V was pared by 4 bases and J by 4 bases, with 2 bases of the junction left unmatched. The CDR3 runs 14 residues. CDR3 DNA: TGTGCCAGCAGTGCGGGGACAGGGGGCACTGAAGCTTTCTTT. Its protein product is CASSAGTGGTEAFF.

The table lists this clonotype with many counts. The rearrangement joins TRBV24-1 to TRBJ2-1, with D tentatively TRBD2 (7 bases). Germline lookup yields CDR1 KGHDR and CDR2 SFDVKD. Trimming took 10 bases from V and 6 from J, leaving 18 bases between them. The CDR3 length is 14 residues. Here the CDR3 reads CATARGAVGNEQFF. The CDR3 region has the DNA TGTGCCACGGCCCGGGGGGCCGTGGGCAATGAGCAGTTCTTC.

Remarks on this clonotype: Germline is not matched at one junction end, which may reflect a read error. The CDR3 bases are TGTGCCATCAGTTACTATGGGGGAAGGGATGGCTACACCTTC. Its protein product is CAISYYGGRDGYTF. The V gene is TRBV6-5, the J gene TRBJ1-2, with a possible D match to TRBD1 (5 bases). This CDR3 is built from 14 residues. From germline, CDR1 is MNHEY and CDR2 SVGAGI.

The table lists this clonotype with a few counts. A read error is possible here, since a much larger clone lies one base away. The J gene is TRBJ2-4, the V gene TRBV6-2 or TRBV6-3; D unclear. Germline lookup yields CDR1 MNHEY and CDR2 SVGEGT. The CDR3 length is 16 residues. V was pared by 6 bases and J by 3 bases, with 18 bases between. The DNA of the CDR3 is TGTGCCAGCAGACCATCCCAGATAGGGTTCAAAAACATTCAGTACTTC. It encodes CASRPSQIGFKNIQYF.

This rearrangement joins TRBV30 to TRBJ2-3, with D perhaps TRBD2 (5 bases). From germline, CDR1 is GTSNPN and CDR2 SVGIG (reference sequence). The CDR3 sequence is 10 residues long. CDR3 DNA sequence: TGTGTTAGCGGCACAGATACGCAGTATTTT. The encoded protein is CVSGTDTQYF.

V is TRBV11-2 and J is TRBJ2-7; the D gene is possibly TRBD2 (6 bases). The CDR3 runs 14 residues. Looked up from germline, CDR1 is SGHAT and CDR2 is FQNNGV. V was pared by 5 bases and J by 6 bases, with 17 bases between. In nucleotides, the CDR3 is TGTGCCAGCAGCCTACTAGCAGGAGAATTCGAGCAGTACTTC. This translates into CASSLLAGEFEQYF.